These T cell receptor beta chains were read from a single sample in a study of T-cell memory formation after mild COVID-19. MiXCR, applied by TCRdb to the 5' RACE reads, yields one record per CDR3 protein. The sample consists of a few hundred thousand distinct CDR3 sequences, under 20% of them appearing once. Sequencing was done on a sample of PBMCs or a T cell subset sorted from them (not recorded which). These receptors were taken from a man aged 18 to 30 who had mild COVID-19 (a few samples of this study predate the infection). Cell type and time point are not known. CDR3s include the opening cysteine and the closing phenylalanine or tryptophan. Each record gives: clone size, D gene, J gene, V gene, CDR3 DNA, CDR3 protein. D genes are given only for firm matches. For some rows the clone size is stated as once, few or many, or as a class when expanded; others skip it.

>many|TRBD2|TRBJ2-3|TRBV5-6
TGTGCCAGCAGCTTCCTTAGCGGGGGGCCTCTAGGAGATACGCAGTATTTT
CASSFLSGGPLGDTQYF
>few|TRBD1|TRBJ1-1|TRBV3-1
TGTGCCAGCAGCCAGCACAGGGGCACTGAAGCTTTCTTT
CASSQHRGTEAFF
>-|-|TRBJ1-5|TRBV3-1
TGTGCCAGCAGCCAAGATGAAGGGTTACAGCAGCCCCAGCATTTT
CASSQDEGLQQPQHF
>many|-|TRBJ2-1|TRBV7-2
TGTGCCAGCAGCAGAGCCGGAAGCTCCTACAATGAGCAGTTCTTC
CASSRAGSSYNEQFF
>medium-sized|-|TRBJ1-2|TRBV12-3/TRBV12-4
TGTGCCAGCAGTTCCAATGGTTTCGGTGGCTACACCTTC
CASSSNGFGGYTF
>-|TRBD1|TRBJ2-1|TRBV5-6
TGTGCCAGCAGCTTGGATACACAGGGGAACAATGAGCAGTTCTTC
CASSLDTQGNNEQFF
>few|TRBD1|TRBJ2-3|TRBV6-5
TGTGCCAGCAAGGGGGCGAGCACAGATACGCAGTATTTT
CASKGASTDTQYF
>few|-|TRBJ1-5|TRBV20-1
TGCAGTGCTAGTTTGGGGAGCAATCAGCCCCAGCATTTT
CSASLGSNQPQHF
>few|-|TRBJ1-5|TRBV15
TGTGCCACCAGCGGAAACTACAGGTGGGCCGGCAATCAGCCCCAGCATTTT
CATSGNYRWAGNQPQHF
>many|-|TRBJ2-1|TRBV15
TGTGCCACCAGCCCCGAACAATATCATGAGCAGTTCTTC
CATSPEQYHEQFF
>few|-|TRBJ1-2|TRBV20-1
TGCACCTGTGGAGGTTACTATGGCTACACCTTC
CTCGGYYGYTF
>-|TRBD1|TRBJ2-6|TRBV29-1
TGCAGCGTGACTACCACTGGACAGGGTGCCAACGTCCTGACTTTC
CSVTTTGQGANVLTF
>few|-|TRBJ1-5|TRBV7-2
TGTGCCAGCAGTAACACCCGCGGCAATCAGCCCCAGCATTTT
CASSNTRGNQPQHF
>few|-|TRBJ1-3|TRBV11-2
TGTGCCAGCAGGGGTGGCAGCTCTGGAAACACCATATATTTT
CASRGGSSGNTIYF
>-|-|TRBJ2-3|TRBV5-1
TGCGCCAGCAGCTTGGCCCTAGGCTCAGATACGCAGTATTTT
CASSLALGSDTQYF
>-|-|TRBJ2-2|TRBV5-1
TGCGCCAGCCATCCGACGAACACCGGGGAGCTGTTTTTT
CASHPTNTGELFF
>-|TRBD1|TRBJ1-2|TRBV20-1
TGCAGTGCCAGGACAGGACGCTATGGCTACACCTTC
CSARTGRYGYTF
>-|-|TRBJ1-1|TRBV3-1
TGTGCCAGCAGCCAAGATCGCCCTCTTGGAAACACTGAAGCTTTCTTT
CASSQDRPLGNTEAFF
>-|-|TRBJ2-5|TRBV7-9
TGTGCCAGCAGCTTAACTGGTAGTGTGACCCAGTACTTC
CASSLTGSVTQYF
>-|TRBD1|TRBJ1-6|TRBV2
TGTGCCAGCAACGGCAGGGGGAATAATTCACCCCTCCACTTT
CASNGRGNNSPLHF
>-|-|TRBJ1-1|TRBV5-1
TGCGCCAGCAGCTTGGCCGGAGCAGCTTGGGGCACTGAAGCTTTCTTT
CASSLAGAAWGTEAFF
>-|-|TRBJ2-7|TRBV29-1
TGCAGCGTTGCCGAATACGAGCAGTACTTC
CSVAEYEQYF
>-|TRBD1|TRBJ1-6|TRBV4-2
TGTGCCAGCAGCCAAACCGGGACAGGGTGGACACCCCTCCACTTT
CASSQTGTGWTPLHF
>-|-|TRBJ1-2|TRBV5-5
TGTGCCAGCAGCCAAAATGCGGAAGTAAACTATGGCTACACCTTC
CASSQNAEVNYGYTF
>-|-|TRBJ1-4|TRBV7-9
TGTGCCAGCATCAGAGTGGTGGCAGAGAATGAAAAACTGTTTTTT
CASIRVVAENEKLFF
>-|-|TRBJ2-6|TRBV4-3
TGCGCCAGCTCTGCCTCCCGGGTGTCTGGGGCCAACGTCCTGACTTTC
CASSASRVSGANVLTF
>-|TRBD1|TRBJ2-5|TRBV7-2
TGTGCCAGCAGCCCAGGACAGGGGGTACTTCAAGAGACCCAGTACTTC
CASSPGQGVLQETQYF
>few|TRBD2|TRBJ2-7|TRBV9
TGTGCCAGCAGCCGTCACTCTAGCGGGGGCTCCTACGAGCAGTACTTC
CASSRHSSGGSYEQYF
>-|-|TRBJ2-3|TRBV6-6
TGTGCCAGCAGAAAGGGCGCAGATACGCAGTATTTT
CASRKGADTQYF
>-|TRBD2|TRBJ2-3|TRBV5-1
TGCGCCAGCAGCTCGCGGGGGGGAGGAGATACGCAGTATTTT
CASSSRGGGDTQYF
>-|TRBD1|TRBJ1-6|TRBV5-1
TGCGCCAGCAGCACCGGACAGGGCTATCATTCACCCCTCCACTTT
CASSTGQGYHSPLHF
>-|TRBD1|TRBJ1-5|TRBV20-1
TGCAGTGCTAGAGATGGGGGACAGGGGGCAAGTCAGCCCCAGCATTTT
CSARDGGQGASQPQHF
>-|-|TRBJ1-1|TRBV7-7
TGTGCCAGCAGCTCCGACGAGAACACTGAAGCTTTCTTT
CASSSDENTEAFF
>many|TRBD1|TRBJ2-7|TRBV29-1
TGCAGCGTTAAGGGACAGGGGGCTAGCGAGCAGTACTTC
CSVKGQGASEQYF
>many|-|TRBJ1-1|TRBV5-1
TGCGCCAGCAGCCCGGGATGGACAGACATGAACACTGAAGCTTTCTTT
CASSPGWTDMNTEAFF
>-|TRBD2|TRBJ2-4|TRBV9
TGTGCCAGCAGCGGGGACATAGCGGGGGTTAACATTCAGTACTTC
CASSGDIAGVNIQYF
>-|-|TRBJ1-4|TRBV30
TGTGCCTGGAGCGCGTCAGGGGAAAAACTGTTTTTT
CAWSASGEKLFF
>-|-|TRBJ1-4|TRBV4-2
TGTGCCAGCAGCCAAGCCCCGGCCCCTAATGAAAAACTGTTTTTT
CASSQAPAPNEKLFF
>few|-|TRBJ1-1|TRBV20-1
TGCAGTGCTAGATCGGGACAGAACACTGAAGCTTTCTTT
CSARSGQNTEAFF
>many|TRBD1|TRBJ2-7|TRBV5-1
TGCGCCAGCAGCCTACAGGGGTCGAGCTCCTACGAGCAGTACTTC
CASSLQGSSSYEQYF
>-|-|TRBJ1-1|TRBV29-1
TGCAGCGTTGTCCGGGGGCTGGAAGCTTTCTTT
CSVVRGLEAFF
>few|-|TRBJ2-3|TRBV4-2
TGTGCCAGCAGCTACGGTTTAGGTACTTTCACAGATACGCAGTATTTT
CASSYGLGTFTDTQYF
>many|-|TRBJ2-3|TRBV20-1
TGCAGTGCTAGAGATCGACGGACTAACACAGATACGCAGTATTTT
CSARDRRTNTDTQYF
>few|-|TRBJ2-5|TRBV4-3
TGCGCCAGCAGCCAAATCGTCCGGGAAGAGACCCAGTACTTC
CASSQIVREETQYF
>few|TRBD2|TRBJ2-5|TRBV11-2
TGTGCCAGCAGCCCTGGGACTAGCGGGGGGTTACAAGAGACCCAGTACTTC
CASSPGTSGGLQETQYF
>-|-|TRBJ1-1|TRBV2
TGTGCCAGCACCGCGAGGGGCCCCACCACTGAAGCTTTCTTT
CASTARGPTTEAFF
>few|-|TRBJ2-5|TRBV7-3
TGTGCCAGCAGCCCCGAGGCGAGCCAAATGGAGACCCAGTACTTC
CASSPEASQMETQYF
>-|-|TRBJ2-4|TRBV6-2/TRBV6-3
TGTGCCAGCAGTTACAGGGGAGGCATTCAGTACTTC
CASSYRGGIQYF
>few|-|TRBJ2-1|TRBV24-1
TGTGCCACAGAAGACAGGCGGAGCTCCTACAATGAGCAGTTCTTC
CATEDRRSSYNEQFF
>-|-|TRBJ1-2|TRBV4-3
TGCGCCAGCAGCCAAGGCAGGGGACCCTATGGCTACACCTTC
CASSQGRGPYGYTF
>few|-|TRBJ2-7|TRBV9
TGTGCCAGCAGCGACGGGGGCGGCTACGAGCAGTACTTC
CASSDGGGYEQYF
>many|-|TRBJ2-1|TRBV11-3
TGTGCCAGCAGCCAAAAACAGGGAGACTACAATGAGCAGTTCTTC
CASSQKQGDYNEQFF
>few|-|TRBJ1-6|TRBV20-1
TGCAGTGCTATACAGGGTCTCCGCTCACCCCTCCACTTT
CSAIQGLRSPLHF
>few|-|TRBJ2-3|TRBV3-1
TGTGCCAGCAGCCAGGGTGAAACAGATACGCAGTATTTT
CASSQGETDTQYF